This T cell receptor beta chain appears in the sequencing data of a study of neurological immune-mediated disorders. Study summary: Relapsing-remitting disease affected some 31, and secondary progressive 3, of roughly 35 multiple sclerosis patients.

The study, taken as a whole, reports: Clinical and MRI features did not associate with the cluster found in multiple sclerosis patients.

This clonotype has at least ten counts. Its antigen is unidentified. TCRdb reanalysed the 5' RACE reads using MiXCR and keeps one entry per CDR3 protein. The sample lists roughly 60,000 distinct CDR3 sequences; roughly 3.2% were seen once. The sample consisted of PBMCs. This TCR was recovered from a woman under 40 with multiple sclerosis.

The CDR3 sequence: CASSQPGGPHEQFF. The CDR3 bases are TGTGCCAGCAGCCAACCCGGGGGGCCCCATGAGCAGTTCTTC. The V and J genes are TRBV3-1 and TRBJ2-1; a weak D match, TRBD2 (7 bases). Trimming shortened V by 2 bases and J by 8 bases, and 13 bases separated the two germline ends. The CDR3 consists of 14 residues. Germline assignment: CDR1 LGHDT and CDR2 YNNKEL (reference sequence).